This is a list of T cell receptor beta chains from one sample in a study of PD-1 and CTLA-4 blockade in melanoma. Here immunoSEQ multiplex PCR was the method, and the copy in TCRdb shows in-frame clones only, minus some. The data hold 25,000 to 35,000 clones, with around nine tenths observed a single time. The starting material was CD8+ T cells from peripheral blood, obtained before anti-PD-1 treatment. All receptors derive from a human donor with melanoma. Each CDR3 is given with its conserved first and last residue. D genes are given only for firm matches. Clone size appears in some rows only: once, few, many, or a class for an expanded clone.

d_call: NA
j_call: TRBJ2-6
v_call: TRBV9
clone_size: NA
cdr3_aa: CASSAPTGVSGANVLTF
cdr3_nt: TGTGCCAGCAGCGCGCCGACAGGCGTCTCTGGGGCCAACGTCCTGACTTTC

d_call: NA
j_call: TRBJ1-3
v_call: TRBV28
clone_size: NA
cdr3_aa: CASSLWGANGNTIYF
cdr3_nt: TGTGCCAGCAGTTTATGGGGGGCTAATGGAAACACCATATATTTT

d_call: NA
j_call: TRBJ1-1
v_call: TRBV19
clone_size: NA
cdr3_aa: CASRPRGYGTEAFF
cdr3_nt: TGTGCCAGTAGACCCAGGGGCTATGGGACTGAAGCTTTCTTT

d_call: NA
j_call: TRBJ2-5
v_call: TRBV7-8
clone_size: NA
cdr3_aa: CASSLESAVQETQYF
cdr3_nt: TGTGCCAGCAGCTTAGAGTCAGCCGTCCAAGAGACCCAGTACTTC

d_call: NA
j_call: TRBJ2-7
v_call: TRBV28
clone_size: NA
cdr3_aa: CASRWGGDINYEQYF
cdr3_nt: TGTGCCAGCCGGTGGGGTGGGGACATTAACTACGAGCAGTACTTC

d_call: NA
j_call: TRBJ1-1
v_call: TRBV27
clone_size: NA
cdr3_aa: CATSQGNEAFF
cdr3_nt: TGTGCCACCTCCCAGGGGAATGAAGCTTTCTTT

d_call: NA
j_call: TRBJ2-7
v_call: TRBV27
clone_size: NA
cdr3_aa: CASSLSIRLREYEQYF
cdr3_nt: TGTGCCAGCAGTTTATCGATCAGGTTACGGGAATACGAGCAGTACTTC

d_call: NA
j_call: TRBJ1-5
v_call: TRBV19
clone_size: NA
cdr3_aa: CASSIGPEYSNQPQHF
cdr3_nt: TGTGCCAGTAGTATAGGTCCCGAGTATAGCAATCAGCCCCAGCATTTT

d_call: NA
j_call: TRBJ2-2
v_call: TRBV6-5
clone_size: few
cdr3_aa: CASSGADHTGELFF
cdr3_nt: TGTGCCAGCTCGGGCGCAGACCACACCGGGGAGCTGTTTTTT

d_call: NA
j_call: TRBJ2-1
v_call: TRBV14
clone_size: NA
cdr3_aa: CASSQERGYYNEQFF
cdr3_nt: TGTGCCAGCAGCCAAGAACGGGGGTATTACAATGAGCAGTTCTTC

d_call: NA
j_call: TRBJ1-4
v_call: TRBV10-3
clone_size: once
cdr3_aa: CAISDSVTNEKLFF
cdr3_nt: TGTGCCATCAGTGACAGCGTGACTAATGAAAAACTGTTTTTT

d_call: NA
j_call: TRBJ2-7
v_call: TRBV28
clone_size: NA
cdr3_aa: CASSYPRPAEQYF
cdr3_nt: TGTGCCAGCAGCTACCCCAGGCCGGCCGAGCAGTACTTC

d_call: NA
j_call: TRBJ2-7
v_call: TRBV7-9
clone_size: NA
cdr3_aa: CASSLDSGSPIEQYF
cdr3_nt: TGTGCCAGCAGCTTAGATTCGGGCAGCCCCATCGAGCAGTACTTC

d_call: NA
j_call: TRBJ2-3
v_call: TRBV4-1
clone_size: NA
cdr3_aa: CASSQEGGLSTDTQYF
cdr3_nt: TGCGCCAGCAGCCAAGAGGGGGGACTCAGCACAGATACGCAGTATTTT

d_call: NA
j_call: TRBJ1-6
v_call: TRBV27
clone_size: once
cdr3_aa: CASSFMGLHNSPLHF
cdr3_nt: TGTGCCAGCAGTTTTATGGGCCTTCATAATTCACCCCTCCACTTT

d_call: TRBD1
j_call: TRBJ2-7
v_call: TRBV4-2
clone_size: NA
cdr3_aa: CASSQDPGTGRIYYEQYF
cdr3_nt: TGTGCCAGCAGCCAAGATCCCGGGACAGGGAGAATCTATTACGAGCAGTACTTC

d_call: NA
j_call: TRBJ1-3
v_call: TRBV5-6
clone_size: once
cdr3_aa: CASSLGREYGNTIYF
cdr3_nt: TGTGCCAGCAGCTTGGGCAGGGAGTACGGAAACACCATATATTTT

d_call: NA
j_call: TRBJ1-2
v_call: TRBV24-1
clone_size: NA
cdr3_aa: CATSAGAYGYTF
cdr3_nt: TGTGCCACCAGTGCAGGGGCCTATGGCTACACCTTC

d_call: TRBD2
j_call: TRBJ2-2
v_call: TRBV9
clone_size: NA
cdr3_aa: CASSVVSGGNTGELFF
cdr3_nt: TGTGCCAGCAGCGTAGTGAGCGGGGGGAACACCGGGGAGCTGTTTTTT

d_call: TRBD1
j_call: TRBJ1-1
v_call: TRBV4-1
clone_size: NA
cdr3_aa: CASSPTGDGPGAFF
cdr3_nt: TGCGCCAGCAGCCCGACAGGGGACGGGCCCGGGGCTTTCTTT

d_call: NA
j_call: TRBJ1-3
v_call: TRBV11-2
clone_size: NA
cdr3_aa: CASSLGGPQELRGNTIYF
cdr3_nt: TGTGCCAGCAGCTTAGGAGGGCCACAGGAGCTCAGAGGAAACACCATATATTTT

d_call: TRBD1
j_call: TRBJ1-6
v_call: TRBV28
clone_size: NA
cdr3_aa: CASSSLAGTENNSPLHF
cdr3_nt: TGTGCCAGCAGCTCACTGGCCGGGACAGAAAATAATTCACCCCTCCACTTT

d_call: NA
j_call: TRBJ1-2
v_call: TRBV29-1
clone_size: NA
cdr3_aa: CSVSVDGDAYGYTF
cdr3_nt: TGCAGCGTTTCTGTAGACGGAGACGCCTATGGCTACACCTTC

d_call: NA
j_call: TRBJ2-7
v_call: TRBV5-6
clone_size: NA
cdr3_aa: CASSFWGIYYEQYF
cdr3_nt: TGTGCCAGCAGCTTCTGGGGTATTTACTACGAGCAGTACTTC

d_call: TRBD2
j_call: TRBJ2-3
v_call: TRBV29-1
clone_size: NA
cdr3_aa: CSVEDPSGGAGTQYF
cdr3_nt: TGCAGCGTTGAAGATCCTAGCGGGGGGGCTGGCACGCAGTATTTT